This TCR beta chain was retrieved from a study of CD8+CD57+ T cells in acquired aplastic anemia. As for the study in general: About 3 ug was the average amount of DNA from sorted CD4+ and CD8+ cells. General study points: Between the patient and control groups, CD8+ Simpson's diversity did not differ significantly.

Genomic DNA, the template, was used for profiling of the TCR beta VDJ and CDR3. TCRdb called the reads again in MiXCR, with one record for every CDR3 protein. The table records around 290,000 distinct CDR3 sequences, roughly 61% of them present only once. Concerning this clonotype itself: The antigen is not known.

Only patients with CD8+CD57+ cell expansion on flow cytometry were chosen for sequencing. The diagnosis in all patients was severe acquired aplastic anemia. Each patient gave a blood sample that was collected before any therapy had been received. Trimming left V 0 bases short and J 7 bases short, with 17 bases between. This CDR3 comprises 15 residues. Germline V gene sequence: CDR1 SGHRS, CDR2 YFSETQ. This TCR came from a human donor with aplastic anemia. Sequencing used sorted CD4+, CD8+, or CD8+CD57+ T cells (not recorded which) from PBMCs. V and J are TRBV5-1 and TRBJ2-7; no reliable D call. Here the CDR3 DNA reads TGCGCCAGCAGCTTGGGGGCAGAGCCCCCAGGAGAGCAGTACTTC. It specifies CASSLGAEPPGEQYF.